A single sample gave rise to the 27 T cell receptor beta chains below, sequenced in a study of regulatory T cells in long-lasting Graves disease. Time point denoted: persistent/refractory GD, antithyroid drugs over 5 years with positive TRAb. Extracted PBMC RNA gave rise to the TCR library. Investigators prepared the TCR beta libraries by applying iRepertoire HTBI primers and Arm-PCR of CDR3 regions. TCRdb reprocessed the multiplex PCR reads via MiXCR and lists one record per CDR3 protein. This table has some 470,000 distinct CDR3 sequences, around a fifth appearing once. The sequencing here drew on peripheral blood mononuclear cells (PBMCs), taken when the disease was refractory, from a patient treated with antithyroid drugs. These receptors all come from a female donor with Graves disease.

This clonotype was seen ten or more times. The chain has TRBV6-1 and TRBJ1-4, with 9 bases identical to TRBD1. With 6 bases clipped from V and 7 bases from J, the junction kept 9 bases outside the gene matches. This CDR3 spans 15 amino acids. Germline values: CDR1 MNHNS, CDR2 SASEGT. The CDR3 region is CASRTAGTGFEKLFF. The CDR3 DNA reads as TGTGCCAGCAGGACGGCTGGGACAGGGTTTGAAAAACTGTTTTTT.

This clonotype has just a few counts. The chain has TRBV6-1 and TRBJ2-2; TRBD1 matches 7 bases. Germline V gene lookup returns CDR1 MNHNS and CDR2 SASEGT. The CDR3 totals 20 residues. The V segment lost 6 bases and the J segment 2 bases; nucleotides outside the gene matches: 21. The CDR3 DNA reads TGTGCCAGCAGGCCCGACCGCCGTCGGACACCAGGGGGAAACACCGGGGAGCTGTTTTTT. It encodes CASRPDRRRTPGGNTGELFF.

In its sample, this clonotype was seen a few times. The J gene is TRBJ2-7, the V gene TRBV27, with a weak D call TRBD1 (6 bases). V shed 10 bases and J shed 2 bases, with 18 bases lying between them. The length of the CDR3 is 14 residues. From germline, CDR1 is MNHEY and CDR2 SMNVEV (reference sequence). The DNA of the CDR3 is TGTGCCACCAGGGACCCGGGACACCCCTACGAGCAGTACTTC. Its protein product is CATRDPGHPYEQYF.

Details on this clonotype: A clone one base away is much larger, so this may be a read error. The gene calls are TRBV7-9 and TRBJ1-1; 8 positions agree with TRBD1. Germline CDR1 SEHNR, CDR2 FQNEAQ (reference sequence). This CDR3 region has 15 residues. The CDR3 DNA sequence: TGTGCCAGCAGCGGACGGACAGGGACGAACACTGAAGTTTTCTTT. It is translated as CASSGRTGTNTEVFF.

The chain recombines TRBV20-1 with TRBJ2-7; 7 bases line up with TRBD1. Germline loops: CDR1 DFQATT, CDR2 SNEGSKA (reference sequence). With 6 bases clipped from V and 3 bases from J, the junction kept 2 bases outside the gene matches. This CDR3 spans 11 amino acids. The CDR3 loop reads CSARTGYEQYF. CDR3 bases: TGCAGTGCCCGGACAGGCTACGAGCAGTACTTC.

This clonotype came up many times. The CDR3 loop is CASSEANQRHEQYF. The CDR3, as DNA: TGTGCCAGCAGTGAAGCGAATCAGCGCCACGAGCAGTACTTC. V and J are TRBV2 and TRBJ2-7, with no clear D. This CDR3 comprises 14 residues. Germline V CDR1 and CDR2: SNHLY, FYNNEI. V was pared by 0 bases and J by 5 bases, with 11 bases between.

This clonotype was detected a few times. V is TRBV7-2 and J is TRBJ2-1; 8 bases agree with TRBD2. Germline trimming cut 3 bases from V and 5 bases from J; bases unmatched to any gene: 18. This CDR3 has 19 amino acids. Germline V gene data show CDR1 as SGHTA and CDR2 as FQGNSA. CDR3 coding DNA: TGTGCCAGCAGCTTTAGGGGAATGGCGGGAAGGCGGGGGGACAATGAGCAGTTCTTC. Its protein product is CASSFRGMAGRRGDNEQFF. The variable domain in full, completed from reference TRBV7-2 and TRBJ2-1, reads GAGVSQSPSNKVTEKGKDVELRCDPISGHTALYWYRQSLGQGLEFLIYFQGNSAPDKSGLPSDRFSAERTGGSVSTLTIQRTQQEDSAVYLCASSFRGMAGRRGDNEQFFGPGTRLTVL.

The chain links TRBV7-6 to TRBJ2-1, with D perhaps being TRBD1 or TRBD2 (5 bases each). The length of the CDR3 is 13 residues. Per the germline V gene, CDR1 is SGHVS and CDR2 is FNYEAQ. Trimming pared 3 bases from V and 6 bases from J, leaving 9 bases between. This CDR3 reads CASSLGDPNEQFF. Written as DNA, the CDR3 is TGTGCCAGCAGCTTGGGGGACCCCAATGAGCAGTTCTTC.

This clonotype has at least ten counts. The CDR3 loop reads CASSLKLAGGSYEQYF. DNA for the CDR3: TGTGCCAGCAGCTTAAAACTAGCGGGAGGCTCCTACGAGCAGTACTTC. This chain joins TRBV11-2 and TRBJ2-7, with TRBD2 matching over 12 bases. The germline V gene encodes CDR1 SGHAT and CDR2 FQNNGV. The CDR3 consists of 16 residues. The V gene end was trimmed by 2 bases and the J gene end by 0 bases; junction bases not matched to a gene: 2.

The gene calls are TRBV11-2 and TRBJ2-2; D gene ambiguous. The V gene lost 5 bases and the J gene lost 0 bases, with 16 bases spanning the gap. Germline V lookup: CDR1 SGHAT, CDR2 FQNNGV. This CDR3 region has 17 residues. CDR3 nucleotides: TGTGCCAGCAGCCCCACGGAAACAGACGCGAACACCGGGGAGCTGTTTTTT. Protein: CASSPTETDANTGELFF.

This clonotype was picked up a small number of times. The chain recombines TRBV4-3 with TRBJ1-4, with 7 bases lining up with TRBD1. The J segment lost 3 bases and the V segment lost 0 bases, leaving 7 bases of the junction unmatched. CDR1 LGHNA and CDR2 YSLEER come from the germline V gene. CDR3 length: 17 residues. The CDR3 nucleotides read TGCGCCAGCAGCCAAGATTTCCCGGGGACAGCTAATGAAAAACTGTTTTTT. Amino acids: CASSQDFPGTANEKLFF.

In its sample, this clonotype was seen many times. The V gene is TRBV28, the J gene TRBJ1-2; 7 nucleotides align to TRBD1. CDR1 is MDHEN and CDR2 is SYDVKM in the germline V gene. With 6 bases clipped from V and 2 bases from J, the junction kept 3 bases outside the gene matches. The CDR3 spans 13 residues. CDR3 loop: CASRTGQNYGYTF. The CDR3 DNA is TGTGCCAGCAGGACGGGACAGAACTATGGCTACACCTTC.

J is TRBJ2-5 and V is TRBV18, with D possibly being TRBD1 (6 bases). Germline V gives CDR1 KGHSH, CDR2 LQKENI. CDR3 length: 17 amino acids. Trimming removed 0 bases from V and 4 bases from J, with 18 bases in between. The DNA of the CDR3 is TGTGCCAGCTCACCACCGGTGGGGGACACCCTAGGAGAGACCCAGTACTTC. Residues: CASSPPVGDTLGETQYF.

This clonotype was recorded at least ten times. The CDR3 DNA reads TGTGCCAGTTCAGGCGGGACTAGCTTCTCCTACGAGCAGTACTTC. This sequence encodes CASSGGTSFSYEQYF. The chain recombines TRBV2 with TRBJ2-7, with 9 positions matching TRBD2. CDR1 and CDR2 (germline): SNHLY, FYNNEI. V lost 9 bases to trimming and J lost 0 bases; unmatched junction nucleotides: 9. The CDR3 contains 15 residues.

Comment on this clonotype: A junction end diverges from the germline sequence, so it may reflect a read error. The chain employs TRBV12-3 or TRBV12-4 and TRBJ1-5, with TRBD1 matching over 7 bases. The CDR3 totals 13 residues. DNA of the CDR3: TGTGCCAGCAGTTTCGGGGGGGGGCGGGACAGAACCTTT. Residues: CASSFGGGRDRTF.

This clonotype was seen at least ten times. The chain uses TRBV12-3 or TRBV12-4 and TRBJ2-7, with TRBD2 as a possible D gene (5 bases). The CDR3 totals 14 residues. V dropped 2 bases and J dropped 6 bases, with 14 bases sitting between them. The CDR3 DNA reads TGTGCCAGCAGTTTATTTGGAGGCTCGGGCGAGCAGTACTTC. This gives the protein CASSLFGGSGEQYF.

In its sample, this clonotype was seen many times. The chain couples TRBV11-2 to TRBJ1-1; D is perhaps TRBD1 (6 bases). Germline V gives CDR1 SGHAT, CDR2 FQNNGV. The CDR3 length is 13 residues. The V end was cut by 1 base, the J end by 4 bases, with 7 bases between. Here the CDR3 DNA reads TGTGCCAGCAGCTTAGGGGACATCACTGAAGCTTTCTTT. This gives the protein CASSLGDITEAFF. Full variable domain (remainder filled in from reference TRBV11-2 and TRBJ1-1): EAGVAQSPRYKIIEKRQSVAFWCNPISGHATLYWYQQILGQGPKLLIQFQNNGVVDDSQLPKDRFSAERLKGVDSTLKIQPAKLEDSAVYLCASSLGDITEAFFGQGTRLTVV.

Ten or more counts support this clonotype. This chain links TRBV28 with TRBJ2-2; D is possibly TRBD1 or TRBD2 (5 bases each). The CDR3 extends over 16 amino acids. The V gene's germline CDR1 is MDHEN and CDR2 SYDVKM. V shed 7 bases and J shed 3 bases, with 18 bases lying between them. The DNA of the CDR3 is TGTGCCAGCACCCTGAGTATGGGACGCGACACCGGGGAGCTGTTTTTT. Amino acid sequence: CASTLSMGRDTGELFF.

V is TRBV7-2 and J is TRBJ1-1; a possible D gene is TRBD1 (5 bases). CDR1 and CDR2 (germline): SGHTA, FQGNSA. The CDR3 spans 15 residues. Between the trimmed V and J ends, which lost 6 bases and 4 bases, there was a span of 18 bases. The CDR3 loop is CASRVPGSRTTEAFF. The CDR3 DNA is TGTGCCAGCAGGGTTCCAGGGAGTCGCACCACTGAAGCTTTCTTT.

This chain joins TRBV29-1 and TRBJ2-1; 11 bases fit TRBD2. The CDR3 contains 16 residues. In germline, CDR1 is SQVTM, CDR2 ANQGSEA. V gave up 7 bases and J gave up 0 bases; unmatched junction bases: 8. The CDR3: CSGYHSGGGSYNEQFF. DNA for the CDR3: TGCAGCGGCTACCATAGCGGGGGGGGCTCCTACAATGAGCAGTTCTTC.

At least ten counts were recorded for this clonotype. The chain has TRBV12-3 or TRBV12-4 and TRBJ1-1; possibly TRBD1 for D (5 bases). The V and J ends lost 5 bases and 1 base respectively, with 17 bases between them. The CDR3 covers 16 residues. CDR3 protein: CASSNPWGGENTEAFF. The DNA for the CDR3 is TGTGCCAGCAGTAACCCTTGGGGGGGGGAGAACACTGAAGCTTTCTTT.

This clonotype was observed at least ten times. The chain couples TRBV10-3 to TRBJ2-7, with D perhaps TRBD1 (5 bases). CDR1 and CDR2 from the germline V gene are ENHRY and SYGVKD. The germline V and J ends were trimmed by 11 bases and 1 base, with 9 bases remaining between them. This CDR3 is 11 amino acids long. This chain's CDR3 is CASQGSYEQYF. The CDR3 DNA follows: TGTGCCTCGCAGGGTTCCTACGAGCAGTACTTC.

This clonotype was seen at least ten times. The chain employs TRBV11-1 and TRBJ2-5, with 7 bases aligning to TRBD1. Per germline, CDR1 SGHAT and CDR2 FQDESV (reference sequence). There are 15 residues in the CDR3. The V segment lost 0 bases and the J segment 4 bases; nucleotides outside the gene matches: 5. In DNA form, the CDR3 reads TGTGCCAGCAGCTTAGCTCCTAACAGGGGAGAGACCCAGTACTTC. This encodes CASSLAPNRGETQYF. Looking up the rest from reference TRBV11-1 and TRBJ2-5 gives the full variable domain: EAEVAQSPRYKITEKSQAVAFWCDPISGHATLYWYRQILGQGPELLVQFQDESVVDDSQLPKDRFSAERLKGVDSTLKIQPAELGDSAMYLCASSLAPNRGETQYFGPGTRLLVL.

This clonotype turned up a few times. This chain joins TRBV20-1 and TRBJ2-1, with unresolved D. Germline V CDR1 and CDR2: DFQATT, SNEGSKA (reference sequence). The germline V and J ends were trimmed by 2 bases and 10 bases, with 9 bases remaining between them. The length of the CDR3 is 11 residues. The CDR3 DNA is TGCAGTGCTAGATCACAAGGAGAGCAGTTCTTC. It is translated as CSARSQGEQFF.

The CDR3 region is CASRLHQEAFF. In nucleotides, the CDR3 is TGTGCCAGCAGACTACACCAGGAAGCTTTCTTT. The V and J genes are TRBV7-8 and TRBJ1-1, with D unclear. This CDR3 comprises 11 residues. Trimming left V 6 bases short and J 8 bases short, with 10 bases between. The germline V gene has CDR1 SGHVS and CDR2 FQNEAQ.

This clonotype was observed many times. The chain has TRBV6-2 or TRBV6-3 and TRBJ2-7, with a possible D match to TRBD1 (6 bases). Trimming took off 5 bases at V and 2 bases at J, with 16 bases between the two ends. This CDR3 spans 15 amino acids. CDR1 is MNHEY and CDR2 is SVGEGT in the germline V gene. The CDR3 bases are TGTGCCAGCAGTACTTCAACAGGGTTAACCTACGAGCAGTACTTC. As protein: CASSTSTGLTYEQYF.

CDR3 region: CASSLTFGANVLTF. The CDR3 DNA reads TGTGCCAGCAGTTTAACGTTTGGGGCCAACGTCCTGACTTTC. The V gene is TRBV12-3 or TRBV12-4, the J gene TRBJ2-6; D call uncertain. Trimming removed 2 bases from V and 3 bases from J, with 5 bases in between. The CDR3 runs 14 residues.